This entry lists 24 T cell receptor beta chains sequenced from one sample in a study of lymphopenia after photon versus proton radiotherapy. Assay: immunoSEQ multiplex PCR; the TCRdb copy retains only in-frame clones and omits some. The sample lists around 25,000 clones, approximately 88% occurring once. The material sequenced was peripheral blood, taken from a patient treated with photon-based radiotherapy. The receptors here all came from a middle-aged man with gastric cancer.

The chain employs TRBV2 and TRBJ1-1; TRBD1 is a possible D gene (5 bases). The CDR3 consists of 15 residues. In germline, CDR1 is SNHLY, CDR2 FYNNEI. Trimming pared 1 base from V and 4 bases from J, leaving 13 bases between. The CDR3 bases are TGTGCCAGCAGTGAAGAGGGGATTGGAGGCACTGAAGCTTTCTTT. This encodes CASSEEGIGGTEAFF.

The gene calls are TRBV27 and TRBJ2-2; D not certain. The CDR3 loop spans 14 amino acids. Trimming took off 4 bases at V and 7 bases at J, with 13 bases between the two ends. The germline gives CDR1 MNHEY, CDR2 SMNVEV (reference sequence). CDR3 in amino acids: CASSSKPAIGELFF. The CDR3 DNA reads TGTGCCAGCAGTTCGAAACCCGCTATCGGGGAGCTGTTTTTT.

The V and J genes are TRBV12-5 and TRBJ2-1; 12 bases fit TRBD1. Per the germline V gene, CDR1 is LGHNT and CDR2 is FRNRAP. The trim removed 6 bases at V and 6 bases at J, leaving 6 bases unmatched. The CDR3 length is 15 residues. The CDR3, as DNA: TGTGCTAGTGGCCGGGACAGGGGGCCGGCCAATGAGCAGTTCTTC. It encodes CASGRDRGPANEQFF. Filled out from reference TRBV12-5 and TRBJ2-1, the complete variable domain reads DARVTQTPRHKVTEMGQEVTMRCQPILGHNTVFWYRQTMMQGLELLAYFRNRAPLDDSGMPKDRFSAEMPDATLATLKIQPSEPRDSAVYFCASGRDRGPANEQFFGPGTRLTVL.

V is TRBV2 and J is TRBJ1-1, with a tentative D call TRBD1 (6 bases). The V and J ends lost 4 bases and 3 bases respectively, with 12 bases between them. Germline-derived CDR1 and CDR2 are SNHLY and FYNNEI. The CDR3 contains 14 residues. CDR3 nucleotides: TGTGCCAGCAGTGCCAGGGGAGGGGACACTGAAGCTTTCTTT. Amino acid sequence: CASSARGGDTEAFF.

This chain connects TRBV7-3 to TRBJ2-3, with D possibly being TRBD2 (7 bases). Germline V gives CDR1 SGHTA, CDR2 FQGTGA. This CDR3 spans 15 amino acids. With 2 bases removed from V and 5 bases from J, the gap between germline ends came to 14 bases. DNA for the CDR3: TGTGCCAGCAGCTTAGAGGGGGGGCCGATAGATACGCAGTATTTT. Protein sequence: CASSLEGGPIDTQYF.

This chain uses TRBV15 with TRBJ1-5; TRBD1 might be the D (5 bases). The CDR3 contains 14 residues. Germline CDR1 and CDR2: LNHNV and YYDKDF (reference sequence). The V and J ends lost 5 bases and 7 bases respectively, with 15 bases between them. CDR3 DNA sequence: TGTGCCACCAGCTTCGGATTAGGGGTCCAGCCCCAGCATTTT. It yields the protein CATSFGLGVQPQHF.

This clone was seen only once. Here the CDR3 reads CASSLVGSGVDEQYF. The CDR3, as DNA: TGTGCCAGCAGCCTCGTGGGTAGCGGGGTCGACGAGCAGTACTTC. The chain uses TRBV5-6 and TRBJ2-7; 8 bases are shared with TRBD2. This CDR3 is 15 amino acids long. Germline CDR1 SGHDT, CDR2 YYEEEE. The V and J ends lost 4 bases and 5 bases, in that order; junction bases with no gene match: 11.

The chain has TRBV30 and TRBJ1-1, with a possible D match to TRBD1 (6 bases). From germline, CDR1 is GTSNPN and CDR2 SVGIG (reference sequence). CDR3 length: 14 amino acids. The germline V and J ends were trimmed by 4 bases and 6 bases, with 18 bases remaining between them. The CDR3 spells CAWNRGGEYAEAFF. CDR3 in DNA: TGTGCCTGGAATCGGGGGGGCGAATACGCTGAAGCTTTCTTT.

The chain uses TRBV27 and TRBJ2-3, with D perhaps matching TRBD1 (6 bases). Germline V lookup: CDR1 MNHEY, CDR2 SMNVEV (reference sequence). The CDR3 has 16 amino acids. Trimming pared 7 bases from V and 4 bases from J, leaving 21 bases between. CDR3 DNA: TGTGCCAGCACCCCAGGGGTGAGAAGGTATGCAGATACGCAGTATTTT. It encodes CASTPGVRRYADTQYF.

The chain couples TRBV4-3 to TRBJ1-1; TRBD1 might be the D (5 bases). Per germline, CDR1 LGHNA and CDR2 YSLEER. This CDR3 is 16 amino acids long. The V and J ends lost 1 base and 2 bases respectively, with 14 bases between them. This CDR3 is CASSQVAGAGNTEAFF. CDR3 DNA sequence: TGCGCCAGCAGCCAAGTTGCTGGGGCAGGCAACACTGAAGCTTTCTTT.

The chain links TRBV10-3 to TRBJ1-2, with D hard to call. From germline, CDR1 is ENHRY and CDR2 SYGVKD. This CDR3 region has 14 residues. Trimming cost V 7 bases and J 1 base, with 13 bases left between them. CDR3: CAITAVRDNYGYTF. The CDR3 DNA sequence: TGTGCCATCACCGCCGTGAGGGATAACTATGGCTACACCTTC.

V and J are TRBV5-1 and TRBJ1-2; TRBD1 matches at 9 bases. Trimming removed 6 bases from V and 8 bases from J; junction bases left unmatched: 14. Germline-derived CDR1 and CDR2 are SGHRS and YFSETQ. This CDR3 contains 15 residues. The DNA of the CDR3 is TGCGCCAGCACCACGAACAGGGGGCGTCTAGACGGCTACACCTTC. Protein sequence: CASTTNRGRLDGYTF.

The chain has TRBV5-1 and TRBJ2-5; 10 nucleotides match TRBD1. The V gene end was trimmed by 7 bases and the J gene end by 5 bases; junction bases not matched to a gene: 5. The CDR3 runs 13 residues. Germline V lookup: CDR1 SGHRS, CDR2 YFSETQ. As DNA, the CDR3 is TGCGCCAGCGGGACAGGGGCAGGGGAGACCCAGTACTTC. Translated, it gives CASGTGAGETQYF.

Written as DNA, the CDR3 is TGTGCTAGTGGTGACTCTTTGGAGACCCAGTACTTC. Its translation: CASGDSLETQYF. The chain links TRBV12-5 to TRBJ2-5; no reliable D call. CDR1 is LGHNT, CDR2 FRNRAP, per germline. The CDR3 sequence is 12 residues long. Trimming shortened V by 5 bases and J by 5 bases, and 9 bases separated the two germline ends.

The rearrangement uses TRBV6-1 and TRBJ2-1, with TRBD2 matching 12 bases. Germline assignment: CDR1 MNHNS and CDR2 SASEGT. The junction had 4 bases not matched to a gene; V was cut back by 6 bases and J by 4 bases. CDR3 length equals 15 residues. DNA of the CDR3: TGTGCCAGCAGCGCTACTAGCGGGGGGTACAATGAGCAGTTCTTC. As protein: CASSATSGGYNEQFF.

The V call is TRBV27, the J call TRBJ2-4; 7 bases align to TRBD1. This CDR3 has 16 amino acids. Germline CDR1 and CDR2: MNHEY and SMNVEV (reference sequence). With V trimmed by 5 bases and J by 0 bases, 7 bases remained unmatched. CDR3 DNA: TGTGCCAGCAGTGTCCGGGGACAGCTAGCCAAAAACATTCAGTACTTC. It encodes CASSVRGQLAKNIQYF.

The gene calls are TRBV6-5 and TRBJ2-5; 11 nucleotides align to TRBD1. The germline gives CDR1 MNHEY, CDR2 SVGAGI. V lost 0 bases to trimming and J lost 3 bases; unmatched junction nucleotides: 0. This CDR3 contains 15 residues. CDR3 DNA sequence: TGTGCCAGCAGTTACTCGGGACAGGGGGAAGAGACCCAGTACTTC. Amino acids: CASSYSGQGEETQYF.

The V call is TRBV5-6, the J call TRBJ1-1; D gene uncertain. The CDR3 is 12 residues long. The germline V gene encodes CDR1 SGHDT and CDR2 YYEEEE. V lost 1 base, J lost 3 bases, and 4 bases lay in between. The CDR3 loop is CASSLRDTEAFF. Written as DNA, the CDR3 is TGTGCCAGCAGCTTGAGGGACACTGAAGCTTTCTTT.

The CDR3 reads CASSPYQGYNYGYTF. The CDR3 coding sequence is TGTGCCAGCAGCCCTTACCAGGGGTATAACTATGGCTACACCTTC. The chain carries TRBV7-8 and TRBJ1-2; TRBD1 is a possible D gene (6 bases). V was pared by 5 bases and J by 1 base, with 14 bases between. Per the germline V gene, CDR1 is SGHVS and CDR2 is FQNEAQ. This CDR3 is built from 15 residues.

CDR3 protein: CASSPLEGTGELFF. CDR3 in DNA: TGTGCCAGCTCACCATTGGAGGGGACCGGGGAGCTGTTTTTT. The chain has TRBV18 and TRBJ2-2; possibly TRBD2 for D (6 bases). V was clipped by 2 bases and J by 5 bases, with 9 bases between them. The germline V gene has CDR1 KGHSH and CDR2 LQKENI. This CDR3 is built from 14 residues.

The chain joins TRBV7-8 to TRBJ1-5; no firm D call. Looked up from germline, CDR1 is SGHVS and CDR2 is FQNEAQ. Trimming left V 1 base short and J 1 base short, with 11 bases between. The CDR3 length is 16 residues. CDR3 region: CASSLERIRSNQPQHF. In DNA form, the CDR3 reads TGTGCCAGCAGCTTAGAGAGAATCAGAAGCAATCAGCCCCAGCATTTT.

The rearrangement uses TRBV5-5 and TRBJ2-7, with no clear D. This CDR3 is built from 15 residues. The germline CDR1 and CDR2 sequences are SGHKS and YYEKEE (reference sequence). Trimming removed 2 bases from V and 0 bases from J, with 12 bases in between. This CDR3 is CASSFGQADSYEQYF. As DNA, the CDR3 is TGTGCCAGCAGCTTTGGGCAGGCGGACTCCTACGAGCAGTACTTC. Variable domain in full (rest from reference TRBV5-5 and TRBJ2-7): DAGVTQSPTHLIKTRGQQVTLRCSPISGHKSVSWYQQVLGQGPQFIFQYYEKEERGRGNFPDRFSARQFPNYSSELNVNALLLGDSALYLCASSFGQADSYEQYFGPGTRLTVT.

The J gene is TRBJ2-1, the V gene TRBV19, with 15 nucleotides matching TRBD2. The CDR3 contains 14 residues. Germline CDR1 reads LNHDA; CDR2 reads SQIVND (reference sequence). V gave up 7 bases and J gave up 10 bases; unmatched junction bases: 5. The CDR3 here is CASTGTSGGREQFF. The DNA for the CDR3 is TGTGCCAGTACCGGGACTAGCGGGGGGAGGGAGCAGTTCTTC.

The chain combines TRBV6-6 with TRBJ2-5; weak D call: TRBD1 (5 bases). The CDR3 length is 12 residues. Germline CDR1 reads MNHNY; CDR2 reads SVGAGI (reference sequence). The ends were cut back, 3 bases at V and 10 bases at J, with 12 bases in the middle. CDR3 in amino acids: CASSYDLQDQYF. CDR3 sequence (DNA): TGTGCCAGCAGTTATGACCTACAGGACCAGTACTTC.